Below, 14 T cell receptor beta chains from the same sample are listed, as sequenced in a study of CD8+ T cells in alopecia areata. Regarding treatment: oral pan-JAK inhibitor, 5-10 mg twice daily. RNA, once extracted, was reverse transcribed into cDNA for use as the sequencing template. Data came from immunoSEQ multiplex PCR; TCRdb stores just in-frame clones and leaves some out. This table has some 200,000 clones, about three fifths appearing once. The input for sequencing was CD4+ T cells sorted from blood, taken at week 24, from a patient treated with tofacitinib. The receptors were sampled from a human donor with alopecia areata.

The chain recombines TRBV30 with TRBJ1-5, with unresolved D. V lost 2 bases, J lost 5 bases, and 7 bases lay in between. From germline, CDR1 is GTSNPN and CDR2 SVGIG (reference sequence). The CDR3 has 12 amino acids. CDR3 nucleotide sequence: TGTGCCTGGAGTCTTGGCTATCAGCCCCAGCATTTT. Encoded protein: CAWSLGYQPQHF. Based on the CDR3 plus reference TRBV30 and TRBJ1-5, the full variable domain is SQTIHQWPATLVQPVGSPLSLECTVEGTSNPNLYWYRQAAGRGLQLLFYSVGIGQISSEVPQNLSASRPQDRQFILSSKKLLLSDSGFYLCAWSLGYQPQHFGDGTRLSIL.

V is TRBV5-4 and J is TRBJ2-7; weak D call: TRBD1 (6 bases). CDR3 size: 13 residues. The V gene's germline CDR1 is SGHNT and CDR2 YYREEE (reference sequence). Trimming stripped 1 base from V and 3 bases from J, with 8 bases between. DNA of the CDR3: TGTGCCAGCAGCTTGAACAGGGTCTACGAGCAGTACTTC. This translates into CASSLNRVYEQYF.

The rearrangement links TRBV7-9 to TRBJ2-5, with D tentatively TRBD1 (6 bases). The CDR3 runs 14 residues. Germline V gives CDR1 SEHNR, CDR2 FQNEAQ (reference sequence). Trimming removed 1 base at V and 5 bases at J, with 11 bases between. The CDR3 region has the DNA TGTGCCAGCAGCTTAGGAACAGGGTCGGAGACCCAGTACTTC. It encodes CASSLGTGSETQYF.

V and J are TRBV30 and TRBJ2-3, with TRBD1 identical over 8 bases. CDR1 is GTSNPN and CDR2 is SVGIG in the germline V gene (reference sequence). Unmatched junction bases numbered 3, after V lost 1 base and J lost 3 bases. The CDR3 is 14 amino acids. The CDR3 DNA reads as TGTGCCTGGAGTGGAGGACAGGGAACAGATACGCAGTATTTT. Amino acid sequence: CAWSGGQGTDTQYF.

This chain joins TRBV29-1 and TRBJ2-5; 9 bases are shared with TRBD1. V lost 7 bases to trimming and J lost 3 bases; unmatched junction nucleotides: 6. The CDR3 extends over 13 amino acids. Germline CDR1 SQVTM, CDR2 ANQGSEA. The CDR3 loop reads CSAEQGAKETQYF. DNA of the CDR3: TGCAGCGCCGAACAGGGGGCTAAAGAGACCCAGTACTTC. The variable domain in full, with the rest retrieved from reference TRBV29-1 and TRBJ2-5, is SAVISQKPSRDICQRGTSLTIQCQVDSQVTMMFWYRQQPGQSLTLIATANQGSEATYESGFVIDKFPISRPNLTFSTLTVSNMSPEDSSIYLCSAEQGAKETQYFGPGTRLLVL.

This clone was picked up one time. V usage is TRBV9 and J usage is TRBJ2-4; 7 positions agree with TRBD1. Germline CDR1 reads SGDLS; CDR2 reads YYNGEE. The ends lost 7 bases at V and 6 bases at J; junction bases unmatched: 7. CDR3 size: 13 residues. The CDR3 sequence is CASARDRRNIQYF. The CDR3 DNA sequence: TGTGCCAGCGCCCGGGACAGACGAAACATTCAGTACTTC.

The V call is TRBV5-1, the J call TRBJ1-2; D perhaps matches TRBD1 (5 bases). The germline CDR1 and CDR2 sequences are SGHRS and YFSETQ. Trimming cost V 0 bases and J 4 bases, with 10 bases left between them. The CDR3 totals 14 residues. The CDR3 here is CASSLDEGTYGYTF. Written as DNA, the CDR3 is TGCGCCAGCAGCTTGGATGAAGGGACCTATGGCTACACCTTC.

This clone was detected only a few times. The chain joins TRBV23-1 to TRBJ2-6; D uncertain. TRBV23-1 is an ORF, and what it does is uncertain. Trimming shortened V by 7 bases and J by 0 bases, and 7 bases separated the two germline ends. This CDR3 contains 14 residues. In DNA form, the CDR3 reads TGCGCCAGCAAAACGTACTCTGGGGCCAACGTCCTGACTTTC. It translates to CASKTYSGANVLTF.

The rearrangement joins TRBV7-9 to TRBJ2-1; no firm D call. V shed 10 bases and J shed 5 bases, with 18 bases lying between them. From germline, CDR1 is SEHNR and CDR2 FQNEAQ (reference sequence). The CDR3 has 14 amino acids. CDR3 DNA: TGTGCCATACCCCTTGCCCCTTCCAACAATGAGCAGTTCTTC. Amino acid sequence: CAIPLAPSNNEQFF.

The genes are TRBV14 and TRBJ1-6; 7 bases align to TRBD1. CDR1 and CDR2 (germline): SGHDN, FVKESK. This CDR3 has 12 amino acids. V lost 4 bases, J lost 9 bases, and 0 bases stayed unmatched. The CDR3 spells CASSPGGSPLHF. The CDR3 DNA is TGTGCCAGCAGCCCAGGGGGTTCACCCCTCCACTTT.

In nucleotides, the CDR3 is TGCAGCGTTGAAAATACAGGGGGCTACGAGCAGTACTTC. Translating gives CSVENTGGYEQYF. The chain uses TRBV29-1 and TRBJ2-7, with 8 bases identical to TRBD1. Germline V gene data show CDR1 as SQVTM and CDR2 as ANQGSEA. The trim removed 2 bases at V and 3 bases at J, leaving 3 bases unmatched. The CDR3 is made up of 13 amino acids.

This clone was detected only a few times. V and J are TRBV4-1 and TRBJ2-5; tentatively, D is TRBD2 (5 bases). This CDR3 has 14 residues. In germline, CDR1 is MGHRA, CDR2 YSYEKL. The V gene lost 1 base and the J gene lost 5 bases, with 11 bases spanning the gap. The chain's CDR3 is CASSQGWEMETQYF. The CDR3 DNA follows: TGCGCCAGCAGCCAAGGGTGGGAGATGGAGACCCAGTACTTC.

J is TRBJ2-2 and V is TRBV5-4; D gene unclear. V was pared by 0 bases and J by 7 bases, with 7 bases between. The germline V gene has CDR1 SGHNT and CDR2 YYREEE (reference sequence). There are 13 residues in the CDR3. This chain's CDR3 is CASSLDGFGELFF. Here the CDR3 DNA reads TGTGCCAGCAGCTTGGACGGGTTCGGGGAGCTGTTTTTT.

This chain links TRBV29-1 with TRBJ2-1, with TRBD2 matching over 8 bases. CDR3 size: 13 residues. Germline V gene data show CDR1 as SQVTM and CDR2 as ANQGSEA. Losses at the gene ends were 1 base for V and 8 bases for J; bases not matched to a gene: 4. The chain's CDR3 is CSVEAGGLYEQFF. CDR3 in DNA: TGCAGCGTTGAAGCGGGAGGGCTCTATGAGCAGTTCTTC.